Listed here is a single T cell receptor (beta chain). Its antigen specificity is not known. Base qualities are not at hand, and no much larger clone is one base apart. The record originates from a study of cytomegalovirus exposure and HLA in healthy donors (TCRdb year 2017). Regarding the complete study: According to an earlier analysis of several hundred of the donors, 150 million to 200 million T cells yielded over 90 million unique TCR beta sequences and approximately 300 Gb of sequence data. To predict cytomegalovirus infection status, the study combined high-throughput TCR immunosequencing, statistical association of individual TCRs with disease status, and machine learning. A later analysis re-analyzed previously published TCR beta repertoires from roughly 600 donors and added high-resolution HLA genotyping to study TCR occurrence patterns. All discovery cohort repertoires had been generated using a single sequencing platform. Typing coverage differed by locus: A, B, C, DRB1 and DQB1 were typed in about 629-630 donors, DQA1 in 522, DPA1 in nearly 610, and DPB1 in just under 480. A later genetic analysis took genome-wide SNP genotypes for about 55% of the 666 donors and used that subset as a discovery cohort. Among 300 to 500 genotyped donors of the cohort, an average of roughly 230,000 unique TCR beta nucleotide sequences was sequenced per donor, of which about 18% were non-productive. Using immunosequencing, the study profiled T cell repertoires from 500 to 800 subjects and related those repertoires to cytomegalovirus serostatus. An earlier analysis of approximately 640 of the donors applied high-throughput TCR beta sequencing to assess whether each TCR beta V gene segment acted as functional or pseudogenic. Donor age, sex, ethnicity and CMV serostatus were collected together with the repertoire data. The study was designed to test whether signatures of past pathogen exposure could be identified by cataloging public T cell receptors. An early release covering more than 500 HLA-typed donors comprised about 300 gigabases of sequencing data and tens of millions of unique TCR sequences. In addition to the first cohort of 650 to 800 subjects, a separate validation cohort of 120 different subjects was used. Among the roughly 400 genotyped donors, around 81% belonged to the genetic ancestry cluster associated with self-reported Caucasian donors. HLA typing covered class I and class II loci at four-digit resolution. Five DR-DQ haplotypes were treated as single units for association and clustering because of strong linkage in the cohort. Rather than drawing on any new phenotypic data, the later analysis identified candidate immune exposures from TCR beta sequences and the way those sequences occurred across donors.

Receptor amplification or capture employed the immunoSEQ multiplex PCR assay. The multiplex PCR relied on a mix of 60 forward primers for TCR Vbeta segments and 13 reverse primers for TCR Jbeta segments. The CDR3 region of rearranged TCR beta genes was amplified from genomic DNA with a multiplex PCR assay. The amplified TCR beta libraries were sequenced on the Illumina HiSeq System as 87-base-pair reads. Per the original workflow: Across the 500 to 850 repertoires, a later analysis counted roughly 77 million unique TCR beta chains, roughly 11 million of which were shared by at least two donors. Raw reads were error-corrected and collapsed into unique sequences with a nearest-neighbor algorithm that merged closely related sequences to remove PCR and sequencing errors. Alignment of CDR3 sequences to IMGT reference sequences was used to assign V, D and J gene segments. For a sequence to be retained, at least a six-nucleotide match to both a V gene segment and a J gene segment was required. Rearrangements were classified as productive when the CDR3 lacked stop codons and remained in frame with V and J, and all other rearrangements were classified as non-productive. Following IMGT convention, CDR3 was defined as the stretch from the second conserved V-encoded cysteine up to the conserved J-encoded phenylalanine. Sequences without an unambiguous match to a single V gene segment were excluded from the earlier analysis of over 500 of the donors. An earlier analysis of several hundred of the donors called V segments functional above 56.7% productive rearrangements and segregating when the between-donor standard deviation exceeded 5%. A statistical classification framework was developed to diagnose cytomegalovirus status using the catalog of TCR beta chain sequences. In a later analysis, V and J genes were assigned by comparing TCR nucleotide sequences against IMGT/GENE-DB human TR gene sequences. A later analysis assigned CDR3 sequences and most-parsimonious VDJ recombination scenarios with the TCRdist pipeline. In a later analysis, each TCR beta chain was defined by its CDR3 amino acid sequence together with its V-gene family, and reads lacking a unique V-gene family were excluded. As a way to deal with suspected cross-contamination and a sequencing artifact, a later analysis dropped 450 to 700 nucleotide sequences that were highly shared and had low generation probability. For each public chain, a later analysis derived a clonal expansion index from normalized ranks of inferred template counts within each repertoire. Generation probabilities in a later analysis came from a VDJ recombination model fitted to out-of-frame rearrangements, and those results were checked against IGoR. Hypergeometric tests were used in a later analysis to score TCR-TCR, TCR-HLA and TCR-CMV co-occurrence, with a repertoire-size bias correction applied to the TCR pairs. In a later analysis, false discovery rates were estimated by permuting HLA or CMV assignments 20 times. In a later analysis, co-occurring TCRs were grouped using DBSCAN, and TCRdist sequence similarity was added for clustering within HLA-allele-positive subsets. Repertoires with fewer than 30,000 or more than 120,000 public chains were left out of co-occurrence clustering, as were roughly five repertoires with anomalous nucleotide sharing. TCRdb carries this immuneACCESS record with in-frame sequences only. Its versions omit some clonotypes, under half of them owing to an unresolved V gene in the studies checked, with the rest unexplained. That table gives V, J and clone size, and the DNA gave D and trimming. Here the sample has about 190,000 clones; about 77% occur a single time. The ten largest clones represent less than 2.5% of the sample.

The cohort was made up of 666 healthy bone marrow donors. At the time of sampling, all cohort members were nominally healthy, though unrecorded immune exposures were likely present. The donor tested CMV seropositive and was one of the 289 seropositive cohort members. Every donor gave a peripheral blood sample, and the peripheral blood mononuclear cells from that sample were used for TCR beta sequencing. Genomic DNA extraction from the blood cell samples was performed with the Qiagen DNeasy Blood Extraction Kit. Relative to germline, V is missing 6 bases and J is missing 13 bases, with 11 bases of the junction outside any gene match. Reading from cysteine to phenylalanine, the CDR3 counts 12 amino acids. Left in the record is the CDR3 DNA by itself, 36 bases read in frame from the first base. The germline V gene (reference sequence) supplies CDR1 LNHDA and CDR2 SQIVND. Study-level results and caveats: Strong co-occurrence of HLA alleles, especially DR and DQ, made assigning TCR associations to individual alleles difficult. The earlier analysis of about 600 of the donors excluded roughly 17 rarely observed V segments, including chromosome 9 orphons, because counts were too low. A later analysis found that most CMV-associated TCR beta chains appeared HLA-restricted, with HLA associations seemingly driven largely by CMV exposure. In a later analysis, TCR association rates were found to vary across HLA loci, with the most associated TCRs seen for DRB1 alleles and the fewest for HLA-C alleles. An earlier analysis of approximately 570 of the donors showed that most TCR beta V segments appeared in productive rearrangements either about 90% or about 30% of the time, which broadly matched IMGT annotations. In this cohort, only TCR beta chains were sequenced, and detectable features were limited by the absence of alpha or paired-chain data. Most TCR sequences were observed very rarely across donors, whereas some public TCRs were present in many individuals. A few of the identified cytomegalovirus-associated TCR beta chains were confirmed in vitro to be specific for cytomegalovirus antigens. At a false discovery rate of 0.05, a later analysis linked under 20,000 TCR beta sequences to specific HLA alleles. Some IMGT-functional V segments, including TRBV6-2 and TRBV6-3, could not be distinguished by the 87-base-pair reads and were therefore excluded. The sequencing pipeline was judged likely to have produced a cluster of highly shared sequence variants as a technical artifact. A further reported finding was that TCR beta sequences accurately predicted the HLA-A and HLA-B alleles for most subjects in the first cohort. The classifier was reported to diagnose cytomegalovirus status with high specificity and sensitivity in both the original cohort and the validation cohort. Linkage disequilibrium might explain the correlated functional status among segregating V segments, but an unknown experimental factor could not be ruled out. The presence/absence analyses assumed that sequencing depth was roughly uniform across donors, and that assumption may not be true. In a later genetic analysis, a missense DCLRE1C variant was associated with V-gene and J-gene trimming of TCR beta chains, and the association was replicated in an independent cohort. According to the authors, the approach could potentially be generalized to other disease states and immunological phenotypes. For the cohort, immune exposure information was limited to CMV serostatus. Because some donors lacked HLA typing at each locus, the association tests relied only on the typed subset. According to a later analysis, parvovirus B19, influenza, CMV and Epstein-Barr virus appeared linked to several top co-occurrence clusters. According to a later genetic analysis, donors in an Asian-associated ancestry cluster had fewer N-insertions in productive TCRs than the roughly 660-donor mean. The study listed 150 to 200 TCR beta chains as associated with cytomegalovirus. Compared with equally common non-associated chains, HLA-associated TCR beta chains in a later analysis were more clonally expanded and had lower generation probabilities.

The TCR originated in a woman in her 30s in good health and CMV-seropositive. Sequencing was performed on PBMCs. The chain employs TRBV19 and TRBJ1-1, with 7 junctional bases fitting TRBD1. The CDR3 loop reads CASRGQSMVGFF. The DNA sequence is as follows: TGTGCCAGTAGGGGACAGTCCATGGTGGGTTTCTTT.